This T cell receptor (beta chain) was documented in a study of a mutant IDH1 vaccine in newly diagnosed glioma. On the study more broadly: Either 4-6 weeks after radiotherapy alone or alongside temozolomide, vaccination was begun.

This CDR3 contains 16 residues. Germline loops: CDR1 MGHRA, CDR2 YSYEKL. V was shortened by 1 base and J by 7 bases, with 17 bases between the two germline ends. Sample time point: week 23, last vaccination. Every vaccine dose comprised 300 ug of mutant IDH1 20-mer peptide plus topical imiquimod. As to this clone: Its specificity is not known.

Profiled with immunoSEQ multiplex PCR; TCRdb holds only in-frame clones, not every one. The sample shows tens of thousands of clones, more than 80% of them seen only once. The sequence came from a woman between 50 and 59 years old with glioma. The V gene is TRBV4-1, the J gene TRBJ2-1; D call uncertain. The sequences come from PBMCs, collected from a glioma patient whose treatment included an IDH1 peptide vaccine. This CDR3 reads CASSQGHGGRPNEQFF. The CDR3 DNA reads as TGCGCCAGCAGCCAAGGTCACGGCGGCCGACCTAATGAGCAGTTCTTC.